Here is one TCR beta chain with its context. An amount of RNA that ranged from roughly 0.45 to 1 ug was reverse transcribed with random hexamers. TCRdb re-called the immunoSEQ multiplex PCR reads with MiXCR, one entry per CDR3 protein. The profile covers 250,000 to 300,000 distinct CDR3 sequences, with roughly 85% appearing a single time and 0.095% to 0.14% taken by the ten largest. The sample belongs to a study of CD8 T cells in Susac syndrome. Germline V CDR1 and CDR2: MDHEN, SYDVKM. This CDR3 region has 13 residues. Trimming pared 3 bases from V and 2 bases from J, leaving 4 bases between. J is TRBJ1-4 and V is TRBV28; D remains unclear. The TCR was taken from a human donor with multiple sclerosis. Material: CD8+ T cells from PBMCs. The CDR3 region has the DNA TGTGCCAGCAGTTTTTGGACTAATGAAAAACTGTTTTTT. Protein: CASSFWTNEKLFF. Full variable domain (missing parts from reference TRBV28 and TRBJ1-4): DVKVTQSSRYLVKRTGEKVFLECVQDMDHENMFWYRQDPGLGLRLIYFSYDVKMKEKGDIPEGYSVSREKKERFSLILESASTNQTSMYLCASSFWTNEKLFFGSGTQLSVL.